This TCR beta chain came from a study of identifying expanded T cells in peripheral blood. Findings and caveats of the study: Variance in clone template counts between roughly two-week samples significantly increased with total template count across all healthy donors.

The assay was immunoSEQ multiplex PCR, and TCRdb's table has in-frame clones only and misses some. The data contain about 100,000 clones, 80% to 90% of them singletons. CDR1 GTSNPN and CDR2 SVGIG come from the germline V gene (reference sequence). This CDR3 is 14 amino acids long. The V end lost 5 bases, the J end lost 0 bases, and 11 bases lay between the germline ends. With respect to this clone: The antigen is not known.

Sequencing was done on a sample of blood. This chain connects TRBV30 to TRBJ1-3; no clear D gene. This sequence was found in a person aged 18 to 70 in good health. In DNA, the CDR3 is TGTGCCTGGTCCGGAGGGAACTCTGGAAACACCATATATTTT. The encoded protein is CAWSGGNSGNTIYF. Full variable domain (outside the CDR3, taken from reference TRBV30 and TRBJ1-3): SQTIHQWPATLVQPVGSPLSLECTVEGTSNPNLYWYRQAAGRGLQLLFYSVGIGQISSEVPQNLSASRPQDRQFILSSKKLLLSDSGFYLCAWSGGNSGNTIYFGEGSWLTVV.